These 27 T cell receptor beta chains came from one sample sequenced in a study of blood T cell repertoires in COVID-19. This table comes from immunoSEQ multiplex PCR, and its TCRdb copy is limited to in-frame clones, with some not included. Here the sample spans 250,000 to 300,000 clones, 75% to 90% being singletons. Material: peripheral blood. The receptor source for this set is a woman aged 30 to 39 with active or convalescent COVID-19.

The CDR3 DNA sequence: TGTGCCAGCAGTCGGCCAGGGGCCTACGAGCAGTACTTC. Protein: CASSRPGAYEQYF. This rearrangement joins TRBV2 to TRBJ2-7; D is possibly TRBD1 (6 bases). In germline, CDR1 is SNHLY, CDR2 FYNNEI. This CDR3 has 13 residues. The V and J ends lost 5 bases and 2 bases respectively, with 10 bases between them.

J is TRBJ2-1 and V is TRBV19; 11 nucleotides line up with TRBD2. The CDR3 length is 13 residues. Germline V CDR1 and CDR2: LNHDA, SQIVND (reference sequence). Losses at the gene ends were 9 bases for V and 5 bases for J; bases not matched to a gene: 3. The CDR3, as DNA: TGTGCCAGCAGGGGACTAGCGGACAATGAGCAGTTCTTC. Translating gives CASRGLADNEQFF.

The chain employs TRBV16 and TRBJ2-1, with 9 positions matching TRBD2. CDR1 is KGHSY and CDR2 is FQNENV in the germline V gene. The CDR3 consists of 15 residues. Germline trimming cut 0 bases from V and 9 bases from J; bases unmatched to any gene: 6. The CDR3 loop reads CASSQSSSGEGEQFF. CDR3 coding DNA: TGTGCCAGCAGCCAATCGTCTAGCGGGGAGGGTGAGCAGTTCTTC. Using reference TRBV16 and TRBJ2-1 for the parts outside the CDR3, the full variable domain is GEEVAQTPKHLVRGEGQKAKLYCAPIKGHSYVFWYQQVLKNEFKFLISFQNENVFDETGMPKERFSAKCLPNSPCSLEIQATKLEDSAVYFCASSQSSSGEGEQFFGPGTRLTVL.

The gene calls are TRBV9 and TRBJ2-6; D is unclear. From germline, CDR1 is SGDLS and CDR2 YYNGEE. V gave up 3 bases and J gave up 1 base, with 11 bases separating them. The CDR3 spans 16 residues. As DNA, the CDR3 is TGTGCCAGCAGCGCAACCCAGGTATCTGGGGCCAACGTCCTGACTTTC. Translated: CASSATQVSGANVLTF.

J is TRBJ2-7 and V is TRBV4-1, with D possibly matching TRBD2 (5 bases). Germline V gene data show CDR1 as MGHRA and CDR2 as YSYEKL. The V gene lost 2 bases and the J gene lost 4 bases, with 15 bases spanning the gap. CDR3 length equals 15 residues. The CDR3 protein is CASSQSPGDFYEQYF. DNA of the CDR3: TGCGCCAGCAGCCAAAGTCCCGGGGATTTTTACGAGCAGTACTTC.

Of note for this clone: Other DNA sequences within the sample encode an identical CDR3. The V and J genes are TRBV7-2 and TRBJ1-2; D is uncertain. Trimming pared 5 bases from V and 5 bases from J, leaving 9 bases between. There are 12 residues in the CDR3. In germline, CDR1 is SGHTA, CDR2 FQGNSA. In nucleotides, the CDR3 is TGTGCCAGCAGCCTCAGTTCGTATGGCTACACCTTC. Residues: CASSLSSYGYTF.

The chain combines TRBV19 with TRBJ2-1; TRBD2 matches at 8 bases. The CDR3 loop spans 14 amino acids. Germline CDR1 and CDR2: LNHDA and SQIVND (reference sequence). Losses at the gene ends were 8 bases for V and 4 bases for J; bases not matched to a gene: 7. The CDR3 is CASGSGVGYNEQFF. The CDR3 DNA is TGTGCCAGTGGTAGCGGGGTAGGGTACAATGAGCAGTTCTTC.

The J gene is TRBJ2-7, the V gene TRBV9; tentative D call: TRBD2 (6 bases). This CDR3 contains 14 residues. Trimming pared 1 base from V and 1 base from J, leaving 9 bases between. The V gene's germline CDR1 is SGDLS and CDR2 YYNGEE. The CDR3 DNA reads TGTGCCAGCAGCGTAAACGGAGGGTCCTACGAGCAGTACTTC. Translating it yields CASSVNGGSYEQYF.

This clone was counted only a few times. This chain joins TRBV6-1 and TRBJ1-6, with D perhaps TRBD1 (5 bases). Germline values: CDR1 MNHNS, CDR2 SASEGT. The CDR3 is 15 residues long. Trimming removed 2 bases from V and 6 bases from J, with 11 bases in between. The CDR3 loop reads CASSEMGGSNSPLHF. In DNA, the CDR3 is TGTGCCAGCAGTGAAATGGGGGGAAGTAATTCACCCCTCCACTTT.

The chain carries TRBV30 and TRBJ2-2; D unresolved. This CDR3 comprises 12 residues. Trimming stripped 2 bases from V and 5 bases from J, with 6 bases between. Looked up from germline, CDR1 is GTSNPN and CDR2 is SVGIG (reference sequence). CDR3 bases: TGTGCCTGGAGTCCGTATACCGGGGAGCTGTTTTTT. This translates into CAWSPYTGELFF.

This sequence joins TRBV19 and TRBJ2-3, with 11 bases identical to TRBD2. Germline V CDR1 and CDR2: LNHDA, SQIVND (reference sequence). V lost 2 bases, J lost 7 bases, and 8 bases stayed unmatched. This CDR3 region has 16 residues. The CDR3 DNA reads TGTGCCAGTAGTATACTAGCGGGGGGCCGTTCTAATACGCAGTATTTT. Its protein product is CASSILAGGRSNTQYF.

The rearrangement links TRBV5-5 to TRBJ2-3; TRBD1 matches 12 bases. J lost 6 bases, V lost 3 bases, and 8 bases had no gene match. The CDR3 loop spans 16 amino acids. Germline loops: CDR1 SGHKS, CDR2 YYEKEE (reference sequence). In nucleotides, the CDR3 is TGTGCCAGCAGCTGGGGGACAGGGGGCCCCCTGGATACGCAGTATTTT. This gives the protein CASSWGTGGPLDTQYF.

V gene TRBV7-2 combines with J gene TRBJ1-4, with TRBD1 identical over 10 bases. The CDR3 covers 16 residues. V was pared by 8 bases and J by 8 bases, with 14 bases of the junction left unmatched. Germline loops: CDR1 SGHTA, CDR2 FQGNSA. This CDR3 reads CASGAGTGVLREKLFF. The CDR3 DNA sequence: TGTGCCAGCGGAGCCGGGACAGGGGTGCTCCGGGAAAAACTGTTTTTT. Together with reference TRBV7-2 and TRBJ1-4, the CDR3 gives the full variable domain: GAGVSQSPSNKVTEKGKDVELRCDPISGHTALYWYRQSLGQGLEFLIYFQGNSAPDKSGLPSDRFSAERTGGSVSTLTIQRTQQEDSAVYLCASGAGTGVLREKLFFGSGTQLSVL.

This clone is a singleton in its sample. The rearrangement joins TRBV30 to TRBJ2-7, with 8 nucleotides matching TRBD1. V was clipped by 4 bases and J by 1 base; unmatched bases: 6. Germline values: CDR1 GTSNPN, CDR2 SVGIG (reference sequence). The CDR3 covers 14 residues. The CDR3 bases are TGTGCCTGGACTCATACAGGGGGATCCTACGAGCAGTACTTC. It is translated as CAWTHTGGSYEQYF.

This rearrangement joins TRBV5-4 to TRBJ2-3; TRBD2 matches at 12 bases. The CDR3 is 17 amino acids. Germline V lookup: CDR1 SGHNT, CDR2 YYREEE (reference sequence). V shed 4 bases, J shed 2 bases, and the junction held 8 bases outside the gene matches. The CDR3 nucleotides are TGTGCCAGCAGCACCCGGACTAGCGGGGTGCACACAGATACGCAGTATTTT. It encodes CASSTRTSGVHTDTQYF.

This clone occurred a few times. The chain employs TRBV29-1 and TRBJ1-2, with 8 bases identical to TRBD1. The CDR3 covers 14 residues. The germline V gene encodes CDR1 SQVTM and CDR2 ANQGSEA. V was clipped by 7 bases and J by 2 bases; unmatched bases: 9. CDR3 DNA: TGCAGCGCTGCTTACAGGGGGGGCAACTATGGCTACACCTTC. Amino acids: CSAAYRGGNYGYTF.

The chain employs TRBV7-2 and TRBJ1-6, with D maybe TRBD1 (6 bases). Germline lookup yields CDR1 SGHTA and CDR2 FQGNSA. The CDR3 is made up of 14 amino acids. V was clipped by 5 bases and J by 6 bases, with 11 bases between them. CDR3: CASSADSFNSPLHF. CDR3 in DNA: TGTGCCAGCAGCGCGGACAGTTTTAATTCACCCCTCCACTTT.

V usage is TRBV2 and J usage is TRBJ1-1; D is uncertain. V shed 6 bases and J shed 0 bases, with 8 bases lying between them. The length of the CDR3 is 13 residues. Germline V lookup: CDR1 SNHLY, CDR2 FYNNEI. CDR3 amino acids: CASSQYLNTEAFF. The CDR3 DNA sequence: TGTGCCAGCAGCCAGTACCTGAACACTGAAGCTTTCTTT. Based on the CDR3 plus reference TRBV2 and TRBJ1-1, the full variable domain is EPEVTQTPSHQVTQMGQEVILRCVPISNHLYFYWYRQILGQKVEFLVSFYNNEISEKSEIFDDQFSVERPDGSNFTLKIRSTKLEDSAMYFCASSQYLNTEAFFGQGTRLTVV.

V gene TRBV9 combines with J gene TRBJ2-5, with 10 bases matching TRBD2. Germline V gene lookup returns CDR1 SGDLS and CDR2 YYNGEE. The trim removed 3 bases at V and 5 bases at J, leaving 4 bases unmatched. The CDR3 spans 14 residues. The CDR3 loop is CASSDSGGRETQYF. As DNA, the CDR3 is TGTGCCAGCAGCGATAGCGGGGGGCGGGAGACCCAGTACTTC.

V gene TRBV18 combines with J gene TRBJ1-6; TRBD1 agrees at 8 bases. J lost 10 bases, V lost 8 bases, and 10 bases had no gene match. The CDR3 covers 14 residues. Germline V gene lookup returns CDR1 KGHSH and CDR2 LQKENI. Here the CDR3 DNA reads TGTGCCAGCGCCTTCGGACAGGGTGGGTCACCCCTCCACTTT. Its translation is CASAFGQGGSPLHF.

This clone came up a few times. The CDR3: CATSDSSGVTGAEAFF. The DNA for the CDR3 is TGTGCCACCAGTGATTCAAGCGGGGTAACCGGGGCTGAAGCTTTCTTT. The gene calls are TRBV24-1 and TRBJ1-1; D call uncertain. This CDR3 region has 16 residues. The V gene's germline CDR1 is KGHDR and CDR2 SFDVKD. The V gene lost 2 bases and the J gene lost 6 bases, with 18 bases spanning the gap.

The chain joins TRBV11-2 to TRBJ1-6, with D maybe TRBD1 (5 bases). This CDR3 has 14 residues. The germline V and J ends were trimmed by 3 bases and 8 bases, with 11 bases remaining between them. Germline V lookup: CDR1 SGHAT, CDR2 FQNNGV. In DNA form, the CDR3 reads TGTGCCAGCAGCTTCGGGCAGGGTTATTCACCCCTCCACTTT. Translation gives CASSFGQGYSPLHF.

The gene calls are TRBV6-6 and TRBJ1-1, with unresolved D. The germline V gene encodes CDR1 MNHNY and CDR2 SVGAGI (reference sequence). The ends were cut back, 2 bases at V and 6 bases at J, with 10 bases in the middle. The length of the CDR3 is 13 residues. CDR3 coding DNA: TGTGCCAGCAGTTACGGTAGAGCCTCTGAAGCTTTCTTT. As protein: CASSYGRASEAFF.

This CDR3 is CASSQGWGQGAPEAFF. CDR3 DNA: TGTGCCAGCAGCCAAGGATGGGGACAGGGGGCCCCTGAAGCTTTCTTT. V and J are TRBV4-2 and TRBJ1-1; 12 nucleotides align to TRBD1. Germline loops: CDR1 LGHNA, CDR2 YNFKEQ. This CDR3 is 16 amino acids long. Trimming cost V 1 base and J 6 bases; bases outside gene matches: 6.

V gene TRBV4-3 combines with J gene TRBJ1-1, with 7 bases fitting TRBD1. Germline V gives CDR1 LGHNA, CDR2 YSLEER. This CDR3 is built from 14 residues. V was clipped by 6 bases and J by 1 base; unmatched bases: 5. The CDR3 reads CASSRRQGNTEAFF. The CDR3 nucleotides are TGCGCCAGCAGTCGTAGACAGGGGAACACTGAAGCTTTCTTT.

The genes are TRBV5-1 and TRBJ1-4; D gene uncertain. The CDR3 extends over 13 amino acids. The germline gives CDR1 SGHRS, CDR2 YFSETQ. Trimming shortened V by 3 bases and J by 0 bases, and 3 bases separated the two germline ends. CDR3 nucleotide sequence: TGCGCCAGCAGCTCTACAACTAATGAAAAACTGTTTTTT. It is translated as CASSSTTNEKLFF. The complete variable domain, with remaining parts taken from reference TRBV5-1 and TRBJ1-4, reads KAGVTQTPRYLIKTRGQQVTLSCSPISGHRSVSWYQQTPGQGLQFLFEYFSETQRNKGNFPGRFSGRQFSNSRSEMNVSTLELGDSALYLCASSSTTNEKLFFGSGTQLSVL.

The CDR3 DNA follows: TGCGCCAGCAGCTTGGCACAACAAAGCGGTCTGGCCCAGTACTTC. Residues: CASSLAQQSGLAQYF. The rearrangement joins TRBV5-1 to TRBJ2-5; D perhaps matches TRBD2 (5 bases). CDR3 size: 15 residues. V lost 0 bases to trimming and J lost 9 bases, with 18 bases between them. Germline V gene lookup returns CDR1 SGHRS and CDR2 YFSETQ.